The T cell receptor beta chain described here comes from a study of control samples from healthy donors and cancer patients. The CDR3 sequence is 14 residues long. Germline-derived CDR1 and CDR2 are LGHNA and YNFKEQ. Trimming cost V 0 bases and J 8 bases, with 10 bases left between them. Only in-frame clones appear in the TCRdb table, and some are missing; sequencing was by immunoSEQ multiplex PCR. The table shows 150,000 to 200,000 clones, with around 91% occurring only once. Sample: blood. The chain couples TRBV4-2 to TRBJ1-4; D gene uncertain. This TCR was recovered from a woman aged 25-40 years in good health. CDR3 bases: TGTGCCAGCAGCCAAGATTCGACCCCGGAAAAACTGTTTTTT. Translation: CASSQDSTPEKLFF.